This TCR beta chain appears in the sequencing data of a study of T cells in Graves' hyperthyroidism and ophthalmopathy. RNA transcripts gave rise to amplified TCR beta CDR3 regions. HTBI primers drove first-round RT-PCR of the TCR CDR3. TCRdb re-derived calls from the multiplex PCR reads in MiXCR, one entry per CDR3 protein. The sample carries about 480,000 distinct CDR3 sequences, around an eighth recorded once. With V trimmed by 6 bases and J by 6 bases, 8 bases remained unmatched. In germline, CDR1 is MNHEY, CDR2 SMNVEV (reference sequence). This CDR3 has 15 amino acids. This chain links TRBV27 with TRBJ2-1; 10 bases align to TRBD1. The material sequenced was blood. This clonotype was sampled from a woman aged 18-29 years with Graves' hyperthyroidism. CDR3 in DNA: TGTGCCAGCAGCCTCGGACAGGGGGGGGCCAATGAGCAGTTCTTC. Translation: CASSLGQGGANEQFF.